The 14 T cell receptor beta chains below all came from one sample that was sequenced in a study of vaccination effects on CD4 cells after COVID-19. Antigens of these TCRs are unknown. ViraFEST used viral peptide pools to expand antigen-specific CD4+ T cells before sequencing. Subsequent to a culture period of 10 to 11 days, CD4+ T cells were isolated. Sequencing was performed with immunoSEQ multiplex PCR; in TCRdb, only in-frame clones are kept and a portion is missing. The repertoire includes 70,000 to 95,000 clones, roughly 72% of them detected once, and approximately 1.9% sits in the top ten. This material consisted of CD4+ T cells from PBMCs cultured with HCoV-229E spike peptides, taken before COVID-19 vaccination. The receptors originated from a human donor who received a COVID-19 vaccine.

The chain couples TRBV19 to TRBJ1-2; D gene unclear. The CDR3 is 13 residues long. Germline V lookup: CDR1 LNHDA, CDR2 SQIVND (reference sequence). V was clipped by 8 bases and J by 0 bases, with 10 bases between them. CDR3 sequence (DNA): TGTGCCAGTCAGTATGGTACTAACTATGGCTACACCTTC. This gives the protein CASQYGTNYGYTF.

This clone has a handful of counts. The rearrangement links TRBV5-1 to TRBJ2-2, with TRBD1 as a possible D gene (5 bases). This CDR3 spans 15 amino acids. V lost 3 bases, J lost 4 bases, and 13 bases lay in between. Germline CDR1 SGHRS, CDR2 YFSETQ. CDR3 amino acids: CASSWNTGTTGELFF. As DNA, the CDR3 is TGCGCCAGCAGCTGGAATACAGGTACCACCGGGGAGCTGTTTTTT.

J is TRBJ2-7 and V is TRBV5-5; D may be TRBD1 (5 bases). This CDR3 has 17 residues. Germline values: CDR1 SGHKS, CDR2 YYEKEE (reference sequence). V was shortened by 4 bases and J by 4 bases, with 24 bases between the two germline ends. The DNA for the CDR3 is TGTGCCAGCAGCCCTTTGTGGGGCACGACTTGCCGGTACGAGCAGTACGTC. It is translated as CASSPLWGTTCRYEQYV.

The chain combines TRBV5-1 with TRBJ2-5; D might be TRBD2 (5 bases). The CDR3 sequence is 13 residues long. The germline gives CDR1 SGHRS, CDR2 YFSETQ. Trimming removed 0 bases at V and 7 bases at J, with 10 bases between. This CDR3 is CASSLVGEGTQYF. Written as DNA, the CDR3 is TGCGCCAGCAGCTTGGTTGGCGAGGGGACCCAGTACTTC.

V and J are TRBV10-3 and TRBJ2-7; perhaps TRBD2 as D (6 bases). The germline V gene encodes CDR1 ENHRY and CDR2 SYGVKD. The CDR3 has 16 amino acids. The V end was cut by 5 bases, the J end by 0 bases, with 17 bases between. CDR3 region: CAISPGGRSSSYEQYV. CDR3 nucleotide sequence: TGTGCCATCAGTCCCGGTGGGAGGTCCAGCTCCTACGAGCAGTACGTC.

The chain's CDR3 is CASSILAGGYNEQFF. The CDR3 nucleotides read TGTGCCAGCAGCATACTAGCGGGGGGTTACAATGAGCAGTTCTTC. This chain links TRBV6-4 with TRBJ2-1, with 12 bases fitting TRBD2. Germline loops: CDR1 MRHNA, CDR2 SNTAGT. V dropped 6 bases and J dropped 4; count of bases not matched to a gene: 4. The CDR3 extends over 15 amino acids.

This chain connects TRBV3-1 (or the pseudogene TRBV3-2) to TRBJ1-3; D gene uncertain. The CDR3 extends over 15 amino acids. Germline values: CDR1 LGHDT, CDR2 YNNKEL (reference sequence). The V end was cut by 0 bases, the J end by 3 bases, with 9 bases between. The CDR3 is CASSQDLVFGNTIYF. For the CDR3, the DNA is TGTGCCAGCAGCCAAGATCTGGTTTTTGGAAACACCATATATTTT.

The chain combines TRBV9 with TRBJ1-5; tentatively, D is TRBD1 (5 bases). Per the germline V gene, CDR1 is SGDLS and CDR2 is YYNGEE. This CDR3 has 16 residues. V lost 4 bases and J lost 3, with 17 bases in between. The CDR3, as DNA: TGTGCCAGCAGCCCCGGACGAGAAGGGGACAATCAGCCCCAGCATTTT. Amino acids: CASSPGREGDNQPQHF. Together with reference TRBV9 and TRBJ1-5, the CDR3 gives the full variable domain: DSGVTQTPKHLITATGQRVTLRCSPRSGDLSVYWYQQSLDQGLQFLIQYYNGEERAKGNILERFSAQQFPDLHSELNLSSLELGDSALYFCASSPGREGDNQPQHFGDGTRLSIL.

The rearrangement uses TRBV30 and TRBJ1-2; unclear D gene. Trimming stripped 2 bases from V and 2 bases from J, with 6 bases between. Germline values: CDR1 GTSNPN, CDR2 SVGIG (reference sequence). CDR3 length equals 12 residues. The CDR3, as DNA: TGTGCCTGGAGTAGGGAAAACTATGGCTACACCTTC. Its translation: CAWSRENYGYTF.

This clone occurred a few times. This rearrangement joins TRBV2 to TRBJ1-1; D gene ambiguous. The CDR3 runs 11 residues. CDR1 is SNHLY and CDR2 is FYNNEI in the germline V gene. Trimming pared 7 bases from V and 2 bases from J, leaving 5 bases between. The CDR3 sequence: CASKDNTEAFF. The CDR3 DNA is TGTGCCAGCAAGGACAACACTGAAGCTTTCTTT.

V usage is TRBV3-1 (or the pseudogene TRBV3-2) and J usage is TRBJ2-5; unclear D gene. Trimming shortened V by 1 base and J by 9 bases, and 9 bases separated the two germline ends. The CDR3 totals 12 residues. The germline V gene has CDR1 LGHDT and CDR2 YNNKEL (reference sequence). CDR3 coding DNA: TGTGCCAGCAGCCAAGTGGGTGAGCCCCAGTACTTC. This codes for CASSQVGEPQYF.

The J gene is TRBJ1-6, the V gene TRBV2, with unresolved D. The germline V gene encodes CDR1 SNHLY and CDR2 FYNNEI. The CDR3 length is 14 residues. Trimming cost V 5 bases and J 7 bases, with 12 bases left between them. The chain's CDR3 is CASSWAGQNSPLHF. CDR3 coding DNA: TGTGCCAGCAGTTGGGCAGGTCAAAATTCACCCCTCCACTTT.

J is TRBJ2-7 and V is TRBV5-1; tentatively, D is TRBD1 or TRBD2 (6 bases each). The V gene's germline CDR1 is SGHRS and CDR2 YFSETQ. The CDR3 is 13 residues long. V lost 0 bases, J lost 4 bases, and 8 bases lay in between. Here the CDR3 reads CASSLGGGYEQYV. The CDR3 nucleotides are TGCGCCAGCAGCTTGGGAGGGGGGTACGAGCAGTACGTC.

The genes are TRBV24-1 and TRBJ2-7; D not certain. The CDR3 runs to 16 residues. From germline, CDR1 is KGHDR and CDR2 SFDVKD. V was shortened by 4 bases and J by 4 bases, with 19 bases between the two germline ends. The CDR3 here is CATSDPKQKFVYEQYV. Written as DNA, the CDR3 is TGTGCCACCAGTGACCCCAAACAGAAATTCGTTTACGAGCAGTACGTC.